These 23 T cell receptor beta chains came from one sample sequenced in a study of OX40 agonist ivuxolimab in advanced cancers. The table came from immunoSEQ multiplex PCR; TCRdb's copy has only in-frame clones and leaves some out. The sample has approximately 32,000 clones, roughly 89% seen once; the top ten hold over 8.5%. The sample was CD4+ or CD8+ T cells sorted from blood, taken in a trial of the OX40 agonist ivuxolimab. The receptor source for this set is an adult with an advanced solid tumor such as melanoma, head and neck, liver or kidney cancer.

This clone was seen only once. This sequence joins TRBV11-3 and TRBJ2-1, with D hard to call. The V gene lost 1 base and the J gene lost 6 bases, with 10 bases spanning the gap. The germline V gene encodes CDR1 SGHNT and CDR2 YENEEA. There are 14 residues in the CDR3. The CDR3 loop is CASSLGSTSNEQFF. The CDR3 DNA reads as TGTGCCAGCAGCTTAGGGTCTACGAGCAATGAGCAGTTCTTC.

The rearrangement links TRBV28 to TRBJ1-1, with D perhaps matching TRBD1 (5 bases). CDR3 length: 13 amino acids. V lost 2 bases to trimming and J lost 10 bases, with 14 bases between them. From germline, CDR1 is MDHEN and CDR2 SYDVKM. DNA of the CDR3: TGTGCCAGCAGTTTAGGAGGGGTTGTCGGAGCTTTCTTT. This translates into CASSLGGVVGAFF.

The chain's CDR3 is CASSRQRHHQETQYF. The CDR3 DNA reads as TGTGCCAGTAGTAGACAGAGGCACCACCAAGAGACCCAGTACTTC. The chain carries TRBV19 and TRBJ2-5; TRBD1 is a possible D gene (5 bases). V dropped 4 bases and J dropped 0 bases, with 12 bases sitting between them. Germline V gives CDR1 LNHDA, CDR2 SQIVND (reference sequence). The CDR3 extends over 15 amino acids.

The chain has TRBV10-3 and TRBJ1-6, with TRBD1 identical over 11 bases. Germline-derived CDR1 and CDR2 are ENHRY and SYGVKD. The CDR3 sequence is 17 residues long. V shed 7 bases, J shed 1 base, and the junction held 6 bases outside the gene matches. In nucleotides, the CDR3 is TGTGCCATCAAGAAGGACAGGGGGCAATCCTATAATTCACCCCTCCACTTT. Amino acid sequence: CAIKKDRGQSYNSPLHF.

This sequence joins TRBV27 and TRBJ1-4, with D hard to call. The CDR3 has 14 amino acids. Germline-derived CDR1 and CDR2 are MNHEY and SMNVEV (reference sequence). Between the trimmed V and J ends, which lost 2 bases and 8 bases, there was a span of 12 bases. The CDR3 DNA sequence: TGTGCCAGCAGTTTAATCGCAACGAACGAAAAACTGTTTTTT. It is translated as CASSLIATNEKLFF.

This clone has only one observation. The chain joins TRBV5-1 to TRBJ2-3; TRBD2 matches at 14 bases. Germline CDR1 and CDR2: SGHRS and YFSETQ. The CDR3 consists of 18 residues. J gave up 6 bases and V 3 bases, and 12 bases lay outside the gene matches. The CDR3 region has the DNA TGCGCCAGCAGCTCTTACTTGGGACTAGCGGGAGCGGTGGATACGCAGTATTTT. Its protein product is CASSSYLGLAGAVDTQYF.

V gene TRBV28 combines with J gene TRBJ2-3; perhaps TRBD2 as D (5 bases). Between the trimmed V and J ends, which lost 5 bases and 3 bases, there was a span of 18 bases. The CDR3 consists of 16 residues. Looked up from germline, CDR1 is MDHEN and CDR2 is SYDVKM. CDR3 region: CASSPPGSSETDTQYF. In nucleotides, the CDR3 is TGTGCCAGCAGTCCCCCGGGCAGTAGCGAAACAGATACGCAGTATTTT.

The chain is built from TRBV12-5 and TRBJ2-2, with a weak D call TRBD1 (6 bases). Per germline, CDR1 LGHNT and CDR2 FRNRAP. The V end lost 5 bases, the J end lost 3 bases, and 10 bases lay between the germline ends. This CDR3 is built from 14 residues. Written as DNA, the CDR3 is TGTGCTAGTGGTAAGGGACAAGACACCGGGGAGCTGTTTTTT. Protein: CASGKGQDTGELFF.

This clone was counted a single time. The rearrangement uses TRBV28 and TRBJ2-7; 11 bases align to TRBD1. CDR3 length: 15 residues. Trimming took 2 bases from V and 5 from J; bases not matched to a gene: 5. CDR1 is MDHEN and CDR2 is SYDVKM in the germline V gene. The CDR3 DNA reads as TGTGCCAGCAGTTTAGTGGACAGGGGGCAAAACGAGCAGTACTTC. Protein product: CASSLVDRGQNEQYF. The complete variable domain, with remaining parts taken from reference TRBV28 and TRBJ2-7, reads DVKVTQSSRYLVKRTGEKVFLECVQDMDHENMFWYRQDPGLGLRLIYFSYDVKMKEKGDIPEGYSVSREKKERFSLILESASTNQTSMYLCASSLVDRGQNEQYFGPGTRLTVT.

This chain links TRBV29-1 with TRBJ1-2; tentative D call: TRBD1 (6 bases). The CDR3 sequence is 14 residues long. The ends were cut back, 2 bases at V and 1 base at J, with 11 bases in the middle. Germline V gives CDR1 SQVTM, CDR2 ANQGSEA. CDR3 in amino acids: CSVESRGNNYGYTF. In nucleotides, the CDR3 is TGCAGCGTTGAAAGCAGGGGCAATAACTATGGCTACACCTTC.

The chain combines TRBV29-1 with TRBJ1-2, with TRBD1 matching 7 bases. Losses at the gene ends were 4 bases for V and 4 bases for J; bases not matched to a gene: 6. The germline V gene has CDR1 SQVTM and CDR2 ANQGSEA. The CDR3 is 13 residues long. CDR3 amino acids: CSVGQGGSYGYTF. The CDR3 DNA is TGCAGCGTTGGACAGGGAGGAAGCTATGGCTACACCTTC.

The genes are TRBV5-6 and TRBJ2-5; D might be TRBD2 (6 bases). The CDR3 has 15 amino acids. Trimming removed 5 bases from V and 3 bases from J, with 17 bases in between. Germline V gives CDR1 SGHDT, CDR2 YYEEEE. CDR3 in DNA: TGTGCCAGCAGACACACCGGGACTGCGAAAGAGACCCAGTACTTC. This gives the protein CASRHTGTAKETQYF.

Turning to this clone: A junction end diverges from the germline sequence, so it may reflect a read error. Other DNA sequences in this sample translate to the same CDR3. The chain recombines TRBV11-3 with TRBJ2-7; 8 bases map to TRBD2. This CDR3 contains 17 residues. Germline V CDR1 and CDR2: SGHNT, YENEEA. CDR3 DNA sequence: TGCGCCAGCAGCTTAGGGCCGGCGGGAGGCCTTACCTACGAGCAGTACTTC. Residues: CASSLGPAGGLTYEQYF.

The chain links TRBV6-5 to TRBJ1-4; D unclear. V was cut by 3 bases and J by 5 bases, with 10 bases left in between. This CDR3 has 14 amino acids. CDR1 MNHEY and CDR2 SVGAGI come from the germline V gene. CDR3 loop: CASSYGRKNEKLFF. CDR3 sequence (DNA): TGTGCCAGCAGTTATGGTAGGAAGAATGAAAAACTGTTTTTT.

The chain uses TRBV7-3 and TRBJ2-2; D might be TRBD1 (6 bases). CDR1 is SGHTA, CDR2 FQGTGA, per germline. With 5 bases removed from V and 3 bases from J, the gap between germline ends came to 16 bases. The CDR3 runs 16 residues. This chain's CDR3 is CASSPKTGPHTGELFF. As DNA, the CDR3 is TGTGCCAGCAGCCCCAAAACAGGGCCCCACACCGGGGAGCTGTTTTTT.

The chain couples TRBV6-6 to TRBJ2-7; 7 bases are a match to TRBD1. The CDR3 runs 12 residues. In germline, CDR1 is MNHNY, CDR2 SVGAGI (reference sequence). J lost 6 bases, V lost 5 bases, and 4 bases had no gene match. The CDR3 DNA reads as TGTGCCAGCAGTAGACGGACAGGCGAGCAGTACTTC. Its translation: CASSRRTGEQYF.

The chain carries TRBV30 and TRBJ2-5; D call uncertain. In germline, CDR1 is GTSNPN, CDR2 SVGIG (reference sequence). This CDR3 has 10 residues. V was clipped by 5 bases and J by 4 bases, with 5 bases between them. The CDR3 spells CAWGRETQYF. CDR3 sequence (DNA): TGTGCCTGGGGACGAGAGACCCAGTACTTC.

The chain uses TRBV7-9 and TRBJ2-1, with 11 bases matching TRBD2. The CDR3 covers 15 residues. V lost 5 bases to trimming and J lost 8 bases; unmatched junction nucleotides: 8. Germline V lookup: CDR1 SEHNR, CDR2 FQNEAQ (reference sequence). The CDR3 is CASSRRTSGYDEQFF. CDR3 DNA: TGTGCCAGCAGCCGTCGGACTAGCGGGTATGATGAGCAGTTCTTC.

The DNA for the CDR3 is TGTGCCAGCAGTCCCAATAGCAACGAGCAGTACTTC. Amino acids: CASSPNSNEQYF. The rearrangement uses TRBV2 and TRBJ2-7; no firm D call. Per germline, CDR1 SNHLY and CDR2 FYNNEI. This CDR3 region has 12 residues. The V end was cut by 5 bases, the J end by 5 bases, with 10 bases between.

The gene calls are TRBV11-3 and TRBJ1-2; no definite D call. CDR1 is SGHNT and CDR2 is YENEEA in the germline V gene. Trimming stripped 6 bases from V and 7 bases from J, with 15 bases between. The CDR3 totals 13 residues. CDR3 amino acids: CASSPSAGGGYTF. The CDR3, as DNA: TGTGCCAGCAGTCCTTCGGCAGGCGGTGGCTACACCTTC.

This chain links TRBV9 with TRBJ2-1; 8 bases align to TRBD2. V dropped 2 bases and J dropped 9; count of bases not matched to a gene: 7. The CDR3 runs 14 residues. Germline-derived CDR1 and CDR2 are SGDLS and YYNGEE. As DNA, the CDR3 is TGTGCCAGCAGCGTCCGCGGGACTAGTACTGAGCAGTTCTTC. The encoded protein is CASSVRGTSTEQFF.

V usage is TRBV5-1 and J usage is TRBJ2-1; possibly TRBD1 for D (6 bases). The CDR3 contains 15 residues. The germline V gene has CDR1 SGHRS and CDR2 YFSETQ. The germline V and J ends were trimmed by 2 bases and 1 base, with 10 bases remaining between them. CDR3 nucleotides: TGCGCCAGCAGCTTAGGACAGATTTCCTACAATGAGCAGTTCTTC. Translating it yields CASSLGQISYNEQFF.

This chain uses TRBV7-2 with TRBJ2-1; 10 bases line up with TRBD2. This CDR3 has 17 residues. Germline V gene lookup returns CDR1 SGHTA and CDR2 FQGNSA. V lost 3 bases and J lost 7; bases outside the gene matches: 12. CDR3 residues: CASSLGLLAGPQNEQFF. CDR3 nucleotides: TGTGCCAGCAGCTTGGGGCTACTAGCGGGGCCCCAGAATGAGCAGTTCTTC. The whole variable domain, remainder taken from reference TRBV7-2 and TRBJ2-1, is GAGVSQSPSNKVTEKGKDVELRCDPISGHTALYWYRQSLGQGLEFLIYFQGNSAPDKSGLPSDRFSAERTGGSVSTLTIQRTQQEDSAVYLCASSLGLLAGPQNEQFFGPGTRLTVL.